These 20 T cell receptor beta chains were sequenced from one sample in a study of cytotoxic CD8 clonotypes in ibrutinib-treated CLL. Assay: immunoSEQ multiplex PCR; the TCRdb copy retains only in-frame clones and omits some. The data show fewer than 50,000 clones, nearly 70% seen once. Specimen: PBMCs, collected after 12 months of ibrutinib treatment. These receptors originate from a human donor with chronic lymphocytic leukemia.

The chain carries TRBV19 and TRBJ2-2; D is possibly TRBD2 (6 bases). Trimming left V 0 bases short and J 1 base short, with 12 bases between. The CDR3 sequence is 17 residues long. Germline values: CDR1 LNHDA, CDR2 SQIVND (reference sequence). The DNA for the CDR3 is TGTGCCAGTAGTATAGATGCCGGGACTCTGAACACCGGGGAGCTGTTTTTT. Amino acid sequence: CASSIDAGTLNTGELFF.

The genes are TRBV6-5 and TRBJ2-1, with 7 nucleotides matching TRBD2. This CDR3 contains 14 residues. Germline CDR1 and CDR2: MNHEY and SVGAGI. V shed 5 bases, J shed 4 bases, and the junction held 5 bases outside the gene matches. The CDR3 here is CASSALAEYNEQFF. CDR3 bases: TGTGCCAGCAGTGCTCTAGCGGAATACAATGAGCAGTTCTTC.

J is TRBJ2-1 and V is TRBV27; D remains ambiguous. V gave up 1 base and J gave up 5 bases, with 9 bases separating them. The CDR3 totals 14 residues. Germline assignment: CDR1 MNHEY and CDR2 SMNVEV (reference sequence). CDR3 DNA sequence: TGTGCCAGCAGTTTATTTCCAAGCGACAATGAGCAGTTCTTC. Residues: CASSLFPSDNEQFF.

This clone was picked up a small number of times. V gene TRBV5-1 combines with J gene TRBJ2-5; no reliable D call. Germline lookup yields CDR1 SGHRS and CDR2 YFSETQ. V shed 4 bases and J shed 1 base, with 8 bases lying between them. The CDR3 is 13 amino acids. The CDR3 DNA reads TGCGCCAGCAGCCGGACGGGCCAAGAGACCCAGTACTTC. This codes for CASSRTGQETQYF.

Remarks on this clone: One base separates it from a far larger clone, so it is likely a read error. At the DNA level, this CDR3 is encoded by other sequences in the same sample as well. This chain joins TRBV5-4 and TRBJ1-4, with a weak D call TRBD1 (5 bases). This CDR3 is 15 amino acids long. V was cut by 4 bases and J by 6 bases, with 16 bases left in between. Germline V CDR1 and CDR2: SGHNT, YYREEE (reference sequence). In DNA form, the CDR3 reads TGTGCCAGCAGCCAAGATTCGGGGGGTTATGAAAAACTGTTTTTT. Its translation: CASSQDSGGYEKLFF.

This clone has just a few counts. The rearrangement joins TRBV5-1 to TRBJ2-5; 12 nucleotides agree with TRBD2. J lost 2 bases, V lost 0 bases, and 2 bases had no gene match. CDR1 and CDR2 from the germline V gene are SGHRS and YFSETQ. The CDR3 has 16 residues. The CDR3, as DNA: TGCGCCAGCAGCTTGGGGCTAGCGGGAGGGCAAGAGACCCAGTACTTC. Protein: CASSLGLAGGQETQYF.

This sequence joins TRBV2 and TRBJ2-2; 7 bases agree with TRBD2. The germline V gene has CDR1 SNHLY and CDR2 FYNNEI. V gave up 7 bases and J gave up 4 bases; unmatched junction bases: 12. The CDR3 consists of 16 residues. Written as DNA, the CDR3 is TGTGCCAGCATCGCTGGACTAGGGGTTGGCACCGGGGAGCTGTTTTTT. Translation: CASIAGLGVGTGELFF.

The table lists this clone with a few counts. The chain combines TRBV11-1 with TRBJ2-3; D may correspond to TRBD1 or TRBD2 (5 bases each). The CDR3 contains 13 residues. The V end lost 1 base, the J end lost 7 bases, and 9 bases lay between the germline ends. Germline V gene lookup returns CDR1 SGHAT and CDR2 FQDESV (reference sequence). CDR3 bases: TGTGCCAGCAGCTTAGAGGGACGTTATACGCAGTATTTT. It yields the protein CASSLEGRYTQYF.

The rearrangement uses TRBV5-1 and TRBJ2-5; D is ambiguous. With 0 bases removed from V and 4 bases from J, the gap between germline ends came to 16 bases. The CDR3 is 16 residues long. Germline CDR1 and CDR2: SGHRS and YFSETQ. CDR3 amino acids: CASSLAGRPLGETQYF. The CDR3 nucleotides are TGCGCCAGCAGCTTGGCCGGCAGGCCCCTCGGAGAGACCCAGTACTTC. Complete variable domain (other parts from reference TRBV5-1 and TRBJ2-5): KAGVTQTPRYLIKTRGQQVTLSCSPISGHRSVSWYQQTPGQGLQFLFEYFSETQRNKGNFPGRFSGRQFSNSRSEMNVSTLELGDSALYLCASSLAGRPLGETQYFGPGTRLLVL.

This chain connects TRBV14 to TRBJ2-1, with TRBD2 matching 7 bases. The length of the CDR3 is 16 residues. The J segment lost 4 bases and the V segment lost 4 bases, leaving 10 bases of the junction unmatched. The germline gives CDR1 SGHDN, CDR2 FVKESK. The CDR3 loop reads CASSLISASGYNEQFF. The CDR3 DNA sequence: TGTGCCAGCAGCCTAATATCGGCTAGCGGTTACAATGAGCAGTTCTTC.

This chain joins TRBV5-6 and TRBJ2-7; 13 bases agree with TRBD2. V lost 2 bases and J lost 6; bases outside the gene matches: 8. The germline V gene encodes CDR1 SGHDT and CDR2 YYEEEE. The CDR3 totals 16 residues. CDR3 loop: CASSLSGTSGIGEQYF. The CDR3 nucleotides are TGTGCCAGCAGCTTATCCGGGACTAGCGGGATTGGCGAGCAGTACTTC.

This chain connects TRBV19 to TRBJ2-1; the D is unclear. The CDR3 is 16 residues long. V lost 5 bases and J lost 0, with 14 bases in between. Per germline, CDR1 LNHDA and CDR2 SQIVND (reference sequence). CDR3 sequence: CASSSPYSDSYNEQFF. The CDR3 DNA reads as TGTGCCAGTAGTTCTCCCTATTCCGACTCCTACAATGAGCAGTTCTTC. Supplemented by reference TRBV19 and TRBJ2-1, the full variable domain reads DGGITQSPKYLFRKEGQNVTLSCEQNLNHDAMYWYRQDPGQGLRLIYYSQIVNDFQKGDIAEGYSVSREKKESFPLTVTSAQKNPTAFYLCASSSPYSDSYNEQFFGPGTRLTVL.

In the case of this clone: Other DNA sequences in this sample translate to the same CDR3. J is TRBJ1-2 and V is TRBV9, with D hard to call. V was trimmed by 7 bases and J by 2 bases, leaving 18 bases between them. Per germline, CDR1 SGDLS and CDR2 YYNGEE. The CDR3 sequence is 15 residues long. DNA of the CDR3: TGTGCCAGCTCCTGGGCGGGGAGCCCGAACTATGGCTACACCTTC. Translating gives CASSWAGSPNYGYTF.

The V gene is TRBV5-5, the J gene TRBJ2-4; 10 nucleotides line up with TRBD1. Per germline, CDR1 SGHKS and CDR2 YYEKEE (reference sequence). The CDR3 has 15 amino acids. J lost 9 bases, V lost 6 bases, and 12 bases had no gene match. CDR3 sequence: CASNRDRGGFSIQYF. The DNA of the CDR3 is TGTGCCAGCAACCGGGACAGGGGAGGCTTCAGCATTCAGTACTTC. Complete variable domain (other parts from reference TRBV5-5 and TRBJ2-4): DAGVTQSPTHLIKTRGQQVTLRCSPISGHKSVSWYQQVLGQGPQFIFQYYEKEERGRGNFPDRFSARQFPNYSSELNVNALLLGDSALYLCASNRDRGGFSIQYFGAGTRLSVL.

The chain employs TRBV10-3 and TRBJ2-3, with 9 bases matching TRBD2. Germline trimming cut 4 bases from V and 1 base from J; bases unmatched to any gene: 3. The V gene's germline CDR1 is ENHRY and CDR2 SYGVKD. The CDR3 is made up of 15 amino acids. The CDR3 loop is CAISGLAGGTDTQYF. In DNA form, the CDR3 reads TGTGCCATCAGTGGCTTAGCGGGAGGCACAGATACGCAGTATTTT.

The rearrangement joins TRBV7-7 to TRBJ2-7; TRBD1 aligns across 8 bases. CDR1 SSHAT and CDR2 FNYEAQ come from the germline V gene (reference sequence). V trimming: 5 bases; J trimming: 5 bases; junction bases outside the gene matches: 8. The length of the CDR3 is 14 residues. CDR3 region: CASSRGTGLDEQYF. Here the CDR3 DNA reads TGTGCCAGCAGCCGCGGGACAGGACTTGACGAGCAGTACTTC.

The gene calls are TRBV29-1 and TRBJ1-2, with 9 bases that match TRBD1. The germline gives CDR1 SQVTM, CDR2 ANQGSEA. The CDR3 contains 14 residues. The V gene end was trimmed by 4 bases and the J gene end by 6 bases; junction bases not matched to a gene: 9. This CDR3 is CSVVGQGQRNGYTF. CDR3 DNA: TGCAGCGTTGTGGGACAGGGACAACGCAATGGCTACACCTTC.

The rearrangement joins TRBV27 to TRBJ2-2; D is possibly TRBD1 (6 bases). Germline V gives CDR1 MNHEY, CDR2 SMNVEV (reference sequence). Trimming took off 5 bases at V and 7 bases at J, with 20 bases between the two ends. This CDR3 contains 16 residues. The CDR3 here is CASSLRQRGSGGELFF. CDR3 bases: TGTGCCAGCAGTCTCCGCCAGAGGGGGAGCGGCGGGGAGCTGTTTTTT.

The gene calls are TRBV7-2 and TRBJ1-2, with D tentatively TRBD1 (5 bases). Germline lookup yields CDR1 SGHTA and CDR2 FQGNSA. V lost 11 bases to trimming and J lost 4 bases, with 20 bases between them. This CDR3 has 14 amino acids. This CDR3 reads CAEFGSGPVYGYTF. The CDR3 bases are TGTGCCGAATTTGGGTCAGGGCCGGTCTATGGCTACACCTTC.

The genes are TRBV6-6 and TRBJ1-2; D call uncertain. The CDR3 is 16 amino acids. Germline lookup yields CDR1 MNHNY and CDR2 SVGAGI (reference sequence). The V gene lost 0 bases and the J gene lost 8 bases, with 19 bases spanning the gap. The CDR3 reads CASSYSRFPNKAGYTF. As DNA, the CDR3 is TGTGCCAGCAGTTACTCGAGATTTCCCAATAAAGCAGGCTACACCTTC.